This T cell receptor (beta chain) was documented in a study of cytomegalovirus exposure and HLA in healthy donors. General study points: Reported results showed that the classifier diagnosed cytomegalovirus status with high specificity and sensitivity. Listed as cytomegalovirus-associated were 150 to 200 TCR beta chains. The TCR clusters that emerged in the first cohort tended, a later analysis found, to co-occur in the roughly 130 validation repertoires.

A remark on this clone: What it recognizes is unknown.

V lost 2 bases and J lost 4; bases outside the gene matches: 3. The CDR3 covers 16 residues. Germline values: CDR1 MNHEY, CDR2 SVGAGI. Clones were read by immunoSEQ multiplex PCR, and TCRdb kept only the in-frame ones, dropping some. Among 150,000 to 200,000 clones listed, approximately 87% were seen once. This receptor was taken from a woman aged 25-40 years in good health and CMV-seronegative. The sequencing sample was made of PBMCs. The chain uses TRBV6-5 and TRBJ2-5; TRBD2 agrees at 14 bases. CDR3 DNA: TGTGCCAGCAGTTACGCGGGACTAGCGGGGGCAGAGACCCAGTACTTC. Amino acid sequence: CASSYAGLAGAETQYF.